The sequence of this T cell receptor beta chain was determined in a study of cytomegalovirus exposure and HLA in healthy donors. Per the germline V gene, CDR1 is SGHNT and CDR2 is YYREEE (reference sequence). This CDR3 is built from 15 residues. The V end lost 0 bases, the J end lost 0 bases, and 8 bases lay between the germline ends. Concerning this clone itself: The antigen is unknown.

Profiling relied on immunoSEQ multiplex PCR, and the TCRdb table lists in-frame clones only, not all of them. The profile shows 150,000 or so clones, roughly 87% of them singletons. Points from the study as a whole: The tendency of first-cohort TCR clusters to co-occur in the 120 or so validation repertoires was identified by a subsequent analysis. Altogether, 150 to 200 TCR beta chains were recorded as cytomegalovirus-associated. Reports credit the classifier with highly specific, highly sensitive diagnosis of cytomegalovirus status.

Sample: PBMCs. The chain uses TRBV5-4 and TRBJ2-3, with D possibly matching TRBD2 (6 bases). This sequence was found in a woman aged 18 to 35 in good health and CMV-seropositive. CDR3 sequence reads: CASSLGDSSTDTQYF. For the CDR3, the DNA is TGTGCCAGCAGCTTGGGGGACTCCAGCACAGATACGCAGTATTTT.